These 29 T cell receptor beta chains came from one sample sequenced in a study of T-cell memory formation after mild COVID-19. TCRdb called the 5' RACE reads again in MiXCR, with one record for every CDR3 protein. Here the sample spans almost 550,000 distinct CDR3 sequences, about a fifth being singletons. The sequenced material came from PBMCs or a T cell subset sorted from them (not recorded which). These receptors all stem from an adult woman who had mild COVID-19 (a few samples of this study predate the infection). Cell type and time point are not known.

This clonotype has a handful of counts. The chain uses TRBV4-3 and TRBJ2-7, with 7 bases that match TRBD1. Germline loops: CDR1 LGHNA, CDR2 YSLEER. This CDR3 is built from 15 residues. V trimming: 1 base; J trimming: 2 bases; junction bases outside the gene matches: 5. CDR3 loop: CASSQATGTAYEQYF. In DNA form, the CDR3 reads TGCGCCAGCAGCCAAGCTACCGGGACAGCCTACGAGCAGTACTTC.

This clonotype has ten or more counts. This chain uses TRBV29-1 with TRBJ2-7; D possibly matches TRBD1 or TRBD2 (5 bases each). V dropped 3 bases and J dropped 3 bases, with 12 bases sitting between them. Germline assignment: CDR1 SQVTM and CDR2 ANQGSEA. The CDR3 has 13 amino acids. As DNA, the CDR3 is TGCAGCGTTGAGAGAGGGCAGGGCTACGAGCAGTACTTC. Protein sequence: CSVERGQGYEQYF.

This clonotype was seen a few times. The rearrangement joins TRBV5-1 to TRBJ2-3; no clear D gene. This CDR3 has 16 residues. Trimming stripped 0 bases from V and 0 bases from J, with 11 bases between. Looked up from germline, CDR1 is SGHRS and CDR2 is YFSETQ. This CDR3 reads CASSLGAIYSTDTQYF. The CDR3 DNA is TGCGCCAGCAGCTTGGGGGCAATTTATAGCACAGATACGCAGTATTTT.

This chain uses TRBV11-2 with TRBJ2-7, with no clear D. The CDR3 is 15 residues long. CDR1 is SGHAT, CDR2 FQNNGV, per germline. The ends were cut back, 5 bases at V and 2 bases at J, with 16 bases in the middle. The CDR3: CASSRRYFNTYEQYF. The CDR3 DNA is TGTGCCAGCAGCCGAAGGTATTTTAATACCTACGAGCAGTACTTC.

This clonotype is classed as medium-sized. The genes are TRBV5-1 and TRBJ2-2, with D tentatively TRBD1 (5 bases). From germline, CDR1 is SGHRS and CDR2 YFSETQ. The V end lost 2 bases, the J end lost 6 bases, and 8 bases lay between the germline ends. CDR3 length equals 13 residues. The CDR3 DNA reads TGCGCCAGCAGCTTTGGACAACCCGGGGAGCTGTTTTTT. This gives the protein CASSFGQPGELFF.

This sequence joins TRBV6-5 and TRBJ2-3; D unresolved. CDR1 is MNHEY and CDR2 is SVGAGI in the germline V gene. CDR3 size: 16 residues. Trimming shortened V by 0 bases and J by 8 bases, and 18 bases separated the two germline ends. The DNA for the CDR3 is TGTGCCAGCAGTTACTCGAAGGAACTCGCCTCTAGTACGCAGTATTTT. It specifies CASSYSKELASSTQYF.

The V call is TRBV7-9, the J call TRBJ2-1; D perhaps matches TRBD1 (6 bases). The germline V gene encodes CDR1 SEHNR and CDR2 FQNEAQ (reference sequence). V was shortened by 5 bases and J by 1 base, with 12 bases between the two germline ends. This CDR3 spans 15 amino acids. The CDR3 nucleotides read TGTGCCAGCAGCACCGGGACACCTTCCTACAATGAGCAGTTCTTC. Its translation: CASSTGTPSYNEQFF. The entire variable domain, with the rest obtained from reference TRBV7-9 and TRBJ2-1, is as follows: DTGVSQNPRHKITKRGQNVTFRCDPISEHNRLYWYRQTLGQGPEFLTYFQNEAQLEKSRLLSDRFSAERPKGSFSTLEIQRTEQGDSAMYLCASSTGTPSYNEQFFGPGTRLTVL.

The chain combines TRBV7-2 with TRBJ2-7, with a weak D call TRBD2 (6 bases). V was pared by 8 bases and J by 4 bases, with 27 bases between. This CDR3 is 17 amino acids long. The germline V gene encodes CDR1 SGHTA and CDR2 FQGNSA. The CDR3 protein is CASRLRTARGSGYEQYF. As DNA, the CDR3 is TGTGCCAGCCGGCTTAGGACGGCTCGGGGGTCGGGATACGAGCAGTACTTC.

This clonotype was counted many times. V gene TRBV29-1 combines with J gene TRBJ2-1, with TRBD2 identical over 8 bases. With 3 bases clipped from V and 5 bases from J, the junction kept 12 bases outside the gene matches. There are 16 residues in the CDR3. Germline assignment: CDR1 SQVTM and CDR2 ANQGSEA. CDR3 loop: CSVDFLFSGDNNEQFF. In nucleotides, the CDR3 is TGCAGCGTTGACTTCCTATTTAGCGGGGACAACAATGAGCAGTTCTTC.

V usage is TRBV24-1 and J usage is TRBJ2-1; D might be TRBD1 (5 bases). CDR3 length: 16 amino acids. With 0 bases removed from V and 6 bases from J, the gap between germline ends came to 14 bases. Germline V gene data show CDR1 as KGHDR and CDR2 as SFDVKD. CDR3 nucleotide sequence: TGTGCCACCAGTGATTTGGCAGGGAACCTTGTCAATGAGCAGTTCTTC. Protein: CATSDLAGNLVNEQFF.

This rearrangement joins TRBV23-1 to TRBJ1-5; no firm D call. TRBV23-1 is known as an ORF, though its function is uncertain. With 3 bases removed from V and 1 base from J, the gap between germline ends came to 4 bases. The CDR3 sequence is 13 residues long. The CDR3 loop is CASSHDSNQPQHF. The CDR3 bases are TGCGCCAGCAGTCACGACAGCAATCAGCCCCAGCATTTT.

This clonotype was counted a few times. The gene calls are TRBV30 and TRBJ1-2; weak D call: TRBD1 (5 bases). V dropped 3 bases and J dropped 0 bases, with 11 bases sitting between them. Germline values: CDR1 GTSNPN, CDR2 SVGIG (reference sequence). The CDR3 length is 14 residues. Written as DNA, the CDR3 is TGTGCCTGGAGGCCTAGGGACCCTAACTATGGCTACACCTTC. This encodes CAWRPRDPNYGYTF. The variable domain in full, completed from reference TRBV30 and TRBJ1-2, reads SQTIHQWPATLVQPVGSPLSLECTVEGTSNPNLYWYRQAAGRGLQLLFYSVGIGQISSEVPQNLSASRPQDRQFILSSKKLLLSDSGFYLCAWRPRDPNYGYTFGSGTRLTVV.

This clonotype was seen only a few times. The gene calls are TRBV24-1 and TRBJ2-1; no reliable D call. This CDR3 spans 13 amino acids. CDR1 and CDR2 from the germline V gene are KGHDR and SFDVKD. Trimming removed 1 base at V and 4 bases at J, with 4 bases between. CDR3 residues: CATSDFQYNEQFF. DNA for the CDR3: TGTGCCACCAGTGATTTCCAATACAATGAGCAGTTCTTC.

The V and J genes are TRBV5-1 and TRBJ2-3; weak D call: TRBD1 (6 bases). The germline gives CDR1 SGHRS, CDR2 YFSETQ. Trimming pared 6 bases from V and 2 bases from J, leaving 19 bases between. The CDR3 has 16 residues. The CDR3 nucleotides read TGCGCCAGCACCTACGACAGGAGTCACCTCACAGATACGCAGTATTTT. Translating it yields CASTYDRSHLTDTQYF. The full variable domain, in which reference TRBV5-1 and TRBJ2-3 provide the parts outside the CDR3, is KAGVTQTPRYLIKTRGQQVTLSCSPISGHRSVSWYQQTPGQGLQFLFEYFSETQRNKGNFPGRFSGRQFSNSRSEMNVSTLELGDSALYLCASTYDRSHLTDTQYFGPGTRLTVL.

V is TRBV6-5 and J is TRBJ2-1; possible D gene TRBD1, 5 bases. Per the germline V gene, CDR1 is MNHEY and CDR2 is SVGAGI. There are 14 residues in the CDR3. The V end was cut by 6 bases, the J end by 8 bases, with 17 bases between. Here the CDR3 DNA reads TGTGCCAGCAGCCCCCGTTTAGGGGCCCATGAGCAGTTCTTC. Protein: CASSPRLGAHEQFF.

This chain joins TRBV29-1 and TRBJ1-1; no clear D gene. CDR1 is SQVTM and CDR2 is ANQGSEA in the germline V gene. This CDR3 contains 10 residues. V was clipped by 4 bases and J by 10 bases, with 10 bases between them. The DNA of the CDR3 is TGCAGCGTTGTAGAATCCTTAGCTTTCTTT. This translates into CSVVESLAFF.

V and J are TRBV24-1 and TRBJ1-2, with D hard to call. Germline loops: CDR1 KGHDR, CDR2 SFDVKD. This CDR3 is built from 15 residues. V lost 3 bases, J lost 4 bases, and 14 bases lay in between. Written as DNA, the CDR3 is TGTGCCACCAGTGATCAACGACGGGGAGTCTATGGCTACACCTTC. This gives the protein CATSDQRRGVYGYTF.

The chain carries TRBV6-2 or TRBV6-3 and TRBJ2-7; 8 bases map to TRBD1. Germline CDR1 MNHEY, CDR2 SVGEGT. The CDR3 runs to 15 residues. The trim removed 2 bases at V and 12 bases at J, leaving 15 bases unmatched. CDR3: CASSYPIGQGSPGYF. CDR3 DNA: TGTGCCAGCAGTTACCCCATTGGACAGGGATCTCCGGGGTACTTC.

The chain carries TRBV6-5 and TRBJ2-7, with TRBD2 matching 10 bases. Germline CDR1 and CDR2: MNHEY and SVGAGI. The ends lost 2 bases at V and 1 base at J; junction bases unmatched: 5. The CDR3 has 16 residues. CDR3 residues: CASSYRRTSGSYEQYF. In nucleotides, the CDR3 is TGTGCCAGCAGTTACAGGAGGACTAGCGGATCCTACGAGCAGTACTTC.

The chain employs TRBV30 and TRBJ2-7, with 13 bases aligning to TRBD2. Per the germline V gene, CDR1 is GTSNPN and CDR2 is SVGIG (reference sequence). Losses at the gene ends were 5 bases for V and 0 bases for J; bases not matched to a gene: 4. The CDR3 is 15 amino acids. The CDR3 loop reads CAWVGTSGISYEQYF. The CDR3 bases are TGTGCCTGGGTGGGGACTAGCGGGATCTCCTACGAGCAGTACTTC.

This clonotype was detected a few times. The V and J genes are TRBV6-4 and TRBJ2-3; 11 bases map to TRBD2. With 3 bases clipped from V and 1 base from J, the junction kept 0 bases outside the gene matches. There are 15 residues in the CDR3. CDR1 and CDR2 from the germline V gene are MRHNA and SNTAGT. In DNA, the CDR3 is TGTGCCAGCAGTGAGGGACTAGCGGGCACAGATACGCAGTATTTT. Encoded protein: CASSEGLAGTDTQYF.

This chain uses TRBV12-3 or TRBV12-4 with TRBJ2-5; 8 bases align to TRBD1. The CDR3 totals 14 residues. V trimming: 6 bases; J trimming: 2 bases; junction bases outside the gene matches: 5. The CDR3 DNA is TGTGCCAGCAGCGAAGGGACAGGTCAAGAGACCCAGTACTTC. This codes for CASSEGTGQETQYF.

This clonotype was seen at least ten times. The gene calls are TRBV12-3 or TRBV12-4 and TRBJ2-7, with 9 nucleotides matching TRBD1. This CDR3 comprises 14 residues. V lost 3 bases to trimming and J lost 1 base; unmatched junction nucleotides: 1. As DNA, the CDR3 is TGTGCCAGCAGTTTGGGACAGGGTTCCTACGAGCAGTACTTC. It yields the protein CASSLGQGSYEQYF.

Concerning this clonotype itself: The CDR3 end shows no conserved phenylalanine or tryptophan, and so a read error is likely. CDR3 region: CASSVGGTGHYGYTL. The CDR3 nucleotides read TGTGCCAGCAGCGTAGGGGGGACAGGGCACTATGGCTACACCTTA. The chain uses TRBV9 and TRBJ1-2, with TRBD1 matching 9 bases. In germline, CDR1 is SGDLS, CDR2 YYNGEE. The CDR3 runs to 15 residues. Trimming removed 0 bases from V and 3 bases from J; junction bases left unmatched: 3.

There are a few counts of this clonotype. This sequence joins TRBV5-1 and TRBJ1-1; 7 nucleotides match TRBD1. V lost 4 bases, J lost 1 base, and 4 bases stayed unmatched. CDR1 is SGHRS, CDR2 YFSETQ, per germline. The CDR3 length is 14 residues. The CDR3 region has the DNA TGCGCCAGCAGCGGGGGACAGCCGAACACTGAAGCTTTCTTT. It translates to CASSGGQPNTEAFF.

The chain links TRBV7-9 to TRBJ2-5; D assignment may be TRBD1 or TRBD2 (5 bases each). The CDR3 loop spans 13 amino acids. Germline lookup yields CDR1 SEHNR and CDR2 FQNEAQ (reference sequence). V was pared by 4 bases and J by 3 bases, with 9 bases between. CDR3 nucleotide sequence: TGTGCCAGCAGCTGGGGACCTGAAGAGACCCAGTACTTC. Translating it yields CASSWGPEETQYF. The full variable domain, rest sourced from reference TRBV7-9 and TRBJ2-5, is DTGVSQNPRHKITKRGQNVTFRCDPISEHNRLYWYRQTLGQGPEFLTYFQNEAQLEKSRLLSDRFSAERPKGSFSTLEIQRTEQGDSAMYLCASSWGPEETQYFGPGTRLLVL.

The sample holds a few counts of this clonotype. This rearrangement joins TRBV12-3 or TRBV12-4 to TRBJ2-7, with TRBD1 identical over 9 bases. Trimming cost V 6 bases and J 2 bases; bases outside gene matches: 11. The CDR3 sequence is 16 residues long. CDR3 region: CASSPSTGGQTYEQYF. The CDR3 coding sequence is TGTGCCAGCAGCCCCTCAACAGGGGGCCAGACCTACGAGCAGTACTTC.

The chain is built from TRBV5-1 and TRBJ2-7; 8 bases fit TRBD2. CDR1 and CDR2 from the germline V gene are SGHRS and YFSETQ. The CDR3 consists of 17 residues. The junction had 14 bases not matched to a gene; V was cut back by 4 bases and J by 2 bases. The CDR3 nucleotides read TGCGCCAGCAGCCTCCTCCCCCTGGCGGGGGGTGCCTACGAGCAGTACTTC. This encodes CASSLLPLAGGAYEQYF.

This clonotype turned up a few times. The chain links TRBV5-1 to TRBJ2-3; D is unclear. The CDR3 contains 14 residues. The ends were cut back, 2 bases at V and 1 base at J, with 8 bases in the middle. Germline V gene lookup returns CDR1 SGHRS and CDR2 YFSETQ. CDR3 protein: CASSFQVGTDTQYF. In DNA form, the CDR3 reads TGCGCCAGCAGCTTTCAAGTGGGCACAGATACGCAGTATTTT.